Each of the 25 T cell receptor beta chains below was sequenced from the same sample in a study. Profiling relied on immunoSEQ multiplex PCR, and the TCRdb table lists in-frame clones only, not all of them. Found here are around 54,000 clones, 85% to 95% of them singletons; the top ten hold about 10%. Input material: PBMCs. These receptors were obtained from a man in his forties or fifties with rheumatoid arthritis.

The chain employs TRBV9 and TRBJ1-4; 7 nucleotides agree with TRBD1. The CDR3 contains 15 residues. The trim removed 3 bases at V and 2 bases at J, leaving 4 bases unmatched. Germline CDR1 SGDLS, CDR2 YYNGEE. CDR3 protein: CASSAKGQTNEKLFF. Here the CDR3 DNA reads TGTGCCAGCAGCGCCAAGGGACAGACTAATGAAAAACTGTTTTTT.

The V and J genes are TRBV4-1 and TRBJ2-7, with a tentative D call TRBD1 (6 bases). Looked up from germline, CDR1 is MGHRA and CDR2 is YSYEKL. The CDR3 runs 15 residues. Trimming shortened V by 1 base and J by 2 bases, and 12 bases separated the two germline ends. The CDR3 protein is CASSQAPGDAYEQYF. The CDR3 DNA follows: TGCGCCAGCAGCCAAGCCCCAGGGGACGCCTACGAGCAGTACTTC.

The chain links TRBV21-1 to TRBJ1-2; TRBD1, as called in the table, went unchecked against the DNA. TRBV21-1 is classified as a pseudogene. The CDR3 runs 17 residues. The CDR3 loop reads CASSKFFGQGKEYGYTF. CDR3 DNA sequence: TGTGCCAGCAGCAAATTTTTCGGACAGGGGAAGGAGTATGGCTACACCTTC.

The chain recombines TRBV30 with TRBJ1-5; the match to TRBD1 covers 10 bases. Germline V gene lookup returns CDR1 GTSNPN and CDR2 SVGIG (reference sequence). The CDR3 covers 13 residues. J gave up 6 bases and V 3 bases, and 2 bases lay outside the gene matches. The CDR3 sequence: CAWRTGGGQPQHF. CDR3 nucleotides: TGTGCCTGGAGGACAGGGGGCGGTCAGCCCCAGCATTTT.

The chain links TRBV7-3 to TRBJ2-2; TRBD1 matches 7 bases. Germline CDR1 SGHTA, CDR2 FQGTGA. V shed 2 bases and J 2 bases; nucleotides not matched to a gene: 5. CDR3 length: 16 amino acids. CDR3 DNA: TGTGCCAGCAGCTTATCACCAGGGGGTAACACCGGGGAGCTGTTTTTT. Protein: CASSLSPGGNTGELFF.

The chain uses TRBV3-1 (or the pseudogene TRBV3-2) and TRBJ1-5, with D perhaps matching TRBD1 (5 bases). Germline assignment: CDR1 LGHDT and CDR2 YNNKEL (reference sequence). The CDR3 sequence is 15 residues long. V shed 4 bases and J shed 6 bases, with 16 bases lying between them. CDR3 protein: CASSLGGRGGQPQHF. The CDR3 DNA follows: TGTGCCAGCAGCCTTGGGGGAAGGGGAGGTCAGCCCCAGCATTTT.

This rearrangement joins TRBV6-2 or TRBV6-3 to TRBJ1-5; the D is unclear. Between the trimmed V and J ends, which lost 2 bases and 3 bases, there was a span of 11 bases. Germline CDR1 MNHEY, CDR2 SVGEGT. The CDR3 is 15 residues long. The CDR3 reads CASSYDSMYNQPQHF. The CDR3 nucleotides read TGTGCCAGCAGTTACGATAGTATGTACAATCAGCCCCAGCATTTT.

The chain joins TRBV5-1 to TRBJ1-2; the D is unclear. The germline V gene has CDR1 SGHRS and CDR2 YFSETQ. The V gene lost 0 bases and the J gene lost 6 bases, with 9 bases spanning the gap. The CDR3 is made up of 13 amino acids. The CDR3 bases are TGCGCCAGCAGCTTGGATGGAGATAATGGCTACACCTTC. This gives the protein CASSLDGDNGYTF.

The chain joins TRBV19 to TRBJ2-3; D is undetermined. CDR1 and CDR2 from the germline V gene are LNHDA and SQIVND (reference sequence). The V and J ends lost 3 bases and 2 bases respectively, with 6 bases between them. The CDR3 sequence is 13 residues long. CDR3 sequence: CASSIWITDTQYF. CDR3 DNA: TGTGCCAGTAGTATCTGGATCACAGATACGCAGTATTTT.

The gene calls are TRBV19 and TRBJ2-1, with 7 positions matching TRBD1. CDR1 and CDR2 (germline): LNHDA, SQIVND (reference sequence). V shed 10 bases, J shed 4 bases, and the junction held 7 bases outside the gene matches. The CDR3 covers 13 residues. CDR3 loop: CATRQGYYNEQFF. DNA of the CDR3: TGTGCCACTAGACAGGGCTATTACAATGAGCAGTTCTTC.

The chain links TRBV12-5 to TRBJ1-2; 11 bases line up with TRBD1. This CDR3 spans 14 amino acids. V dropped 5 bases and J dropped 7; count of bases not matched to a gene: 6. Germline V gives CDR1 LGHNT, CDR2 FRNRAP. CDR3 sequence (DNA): TGTGCTAGTGGTCCGGGACAGGGGGAGTTTGGCTACACCTTC. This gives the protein CASGPGQGEFGYTF.

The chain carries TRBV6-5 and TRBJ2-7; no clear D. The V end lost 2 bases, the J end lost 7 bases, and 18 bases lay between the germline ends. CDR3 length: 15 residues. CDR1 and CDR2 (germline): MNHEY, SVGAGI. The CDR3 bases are TGTGCCAGCAGTTACCTTAGGACCGAACCAAGGGAGCAGTACTTC. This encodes CASSYLRTEPREQYF.

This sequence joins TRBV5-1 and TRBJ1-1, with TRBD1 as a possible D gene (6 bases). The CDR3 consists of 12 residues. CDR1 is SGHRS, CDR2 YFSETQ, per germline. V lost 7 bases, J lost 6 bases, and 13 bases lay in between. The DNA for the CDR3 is TGCGCCAGCGAGGGGGTAGGGCCTGAAGCTTTCTTT. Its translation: CASEGVGPEAFF.

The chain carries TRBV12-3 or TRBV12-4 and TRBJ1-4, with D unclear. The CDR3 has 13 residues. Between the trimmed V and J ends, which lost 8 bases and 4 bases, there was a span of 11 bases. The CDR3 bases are TGTGCCAGCTCCTCCGCCTTTAATGAAAAACTGTTTTTT. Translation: CASSSAFNEKLFF.

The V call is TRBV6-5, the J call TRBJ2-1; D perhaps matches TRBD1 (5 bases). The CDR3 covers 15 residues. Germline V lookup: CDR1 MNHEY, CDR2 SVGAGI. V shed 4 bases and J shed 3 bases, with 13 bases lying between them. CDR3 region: CASSLGRANYNEQFF. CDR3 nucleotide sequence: TGTGCCAGCAGTTTAGGCAGGGCGAACTACAATGAGCAGTTCTTC.

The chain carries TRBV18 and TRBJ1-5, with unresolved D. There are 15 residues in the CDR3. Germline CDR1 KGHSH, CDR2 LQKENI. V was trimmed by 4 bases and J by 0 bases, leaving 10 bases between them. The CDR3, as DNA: TGTGCCAGCTCACGAGCGGGGTATAGCAATCAGCCCCAGCATTTT. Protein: CASSRAGYSNQPQHF.

The CDR3 sequence: CASFGAVSSYEQYF. The CDR3 bases are TGTGCCAGCTTCGGGGCGGTTAGCTCCTACGAGCAGTACTTC. The V call is TRBV6-5, the J call TRBJ2-7; D assignment may be TRBD1 or TRBD2 (5 bases each). Deletions cut 8 bases from V and 0 bases from J, with 14 bases between. This CDR3 region has 14 residues. Germline CDR1 reads MNHEY; CDR2 reads SVGAGI.

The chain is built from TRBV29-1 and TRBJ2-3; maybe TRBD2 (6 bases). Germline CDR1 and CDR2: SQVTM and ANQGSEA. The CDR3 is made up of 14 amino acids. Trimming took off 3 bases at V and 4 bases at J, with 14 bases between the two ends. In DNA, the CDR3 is TGCAGCGTTGAGGGGGGAGGAATGGCAGATACGCAGTATTTT. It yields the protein CSVEGGGMADTQYF.

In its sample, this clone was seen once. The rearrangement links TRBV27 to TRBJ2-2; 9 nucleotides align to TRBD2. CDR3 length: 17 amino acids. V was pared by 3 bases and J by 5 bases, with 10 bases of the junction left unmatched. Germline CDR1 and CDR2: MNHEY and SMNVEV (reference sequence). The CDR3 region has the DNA TGTGCCAGCAGTTTTAGCAGCTACGCGGGAGGGACCGGGGAGCTGTTTTTT. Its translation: CASSFSSYAGGTGELFF.

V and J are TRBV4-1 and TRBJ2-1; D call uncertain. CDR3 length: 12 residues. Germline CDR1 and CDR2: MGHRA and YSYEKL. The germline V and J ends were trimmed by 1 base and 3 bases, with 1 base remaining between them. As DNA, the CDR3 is TGCGCCAGCAGCCAAGTCTACAATGAGCAGTTCTTC. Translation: CASSQVYNEQFF.

As DNA, the CDR3 is TGTGCCAGCAGCGAGACCAGGGTTTATGGCTACACCTTC. Amino acids: CASSETRVYGYTF. The gene calls are TRBV5-4 and TRBJ1-2, with a weak D call TRBD1 (5 bases). The CDR3 spans 13 residues. The V gene's germline CDR1 is SGHNT and CDR2 YYREEE (reference sequence). The V and J ends lost 4 bases and 5 bases respectively, with 12 bases between them. The full variable domain, in which reference TRBV5-4 and TRBJ1-2 provide the parts outside the CDR3, is ETGVTQSPTHLIKTRGQQVTLRCSSQSGHNTVSWYQQALGQGPQFIFQYYREEENGRGNFPPRFSGLQFPNYSSELNVNALELDDSALYLCASSETRVYGYTFGSGTRLTVV.

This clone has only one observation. This chain's CDR3 is CASSFQPAADTQYF. The DNA of the CDR3 is TGTGCCAGCAGTTTCCAGCCCGCAGCAGATACGCAGTATTTT. The rearrangement links TRBV27 to TRBJ2-3; D gene uncertain. Trimming took 3 bases from V and 4 from J, leaving 11 bases between them. The CDR3 is made up of 14 amino acids. Germline CDR1 is MNHEY and CDR2 is SMNVEV (reference sequence).

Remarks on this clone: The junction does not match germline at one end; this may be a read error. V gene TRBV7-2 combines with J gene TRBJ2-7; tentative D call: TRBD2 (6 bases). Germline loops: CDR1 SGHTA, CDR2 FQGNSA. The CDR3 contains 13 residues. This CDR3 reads CASSFTSSDEQCF. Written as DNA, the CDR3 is TGTGCCAGCAGCTTCACTAGCTCGGATGAGCAGTGCTTC.

CDR3 loop: CASSYSRGSGRAYNEQFF. The CDR3 coding sequence is TGTGCCAGCAGTTACTCGAGAGGTAGCGGGAGGGCCTACAATGAGCAGTTCTTC. The rearrangement joins TRBV6-2 or TRBV6-3 to TRBJ2-1, with 11 bases lining up with TRBD2. The CDR3 loop spans 18 amino acids. Per germline, CDR1 MNHEY and CDR2 SVGEGT. With 0 bases clipped from V and 2 bases from J, the junction kept 6 bases outside the gene matches.

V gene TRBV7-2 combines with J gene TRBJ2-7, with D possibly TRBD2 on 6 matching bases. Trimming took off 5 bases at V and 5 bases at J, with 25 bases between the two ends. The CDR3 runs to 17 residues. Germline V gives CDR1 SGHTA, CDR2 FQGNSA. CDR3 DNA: TGTGCCAGCAGCCCAAAGACTCTTGGAGGGCCTCCGAACGAGCAGTACTTC. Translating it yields CASSPKTLGGPPNEQYF. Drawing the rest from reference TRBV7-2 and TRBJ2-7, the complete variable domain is GAGVSQSPSNKVTEKGKDVELRCDPISGHTALYWYRQSLGQGLEFLIYFQGNSAPDKSGLPSDRFSAERTGGSVSTLTIQRTQQEDSAVYLCASSPKTLGGPPNEQYFGPGTRLTVT.